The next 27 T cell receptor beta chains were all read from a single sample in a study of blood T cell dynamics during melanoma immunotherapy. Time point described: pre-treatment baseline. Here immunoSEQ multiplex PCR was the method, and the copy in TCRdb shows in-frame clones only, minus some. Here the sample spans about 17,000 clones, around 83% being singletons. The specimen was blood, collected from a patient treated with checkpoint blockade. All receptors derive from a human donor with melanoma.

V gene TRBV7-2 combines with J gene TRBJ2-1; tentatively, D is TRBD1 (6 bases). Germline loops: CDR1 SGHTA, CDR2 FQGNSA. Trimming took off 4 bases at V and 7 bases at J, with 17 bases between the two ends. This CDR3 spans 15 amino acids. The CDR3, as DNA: TGTGCCAGCAGCTATGGGACAACGGCATTGAATGAGCAGTTCTTC. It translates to CASSYGTTALNEQFF.

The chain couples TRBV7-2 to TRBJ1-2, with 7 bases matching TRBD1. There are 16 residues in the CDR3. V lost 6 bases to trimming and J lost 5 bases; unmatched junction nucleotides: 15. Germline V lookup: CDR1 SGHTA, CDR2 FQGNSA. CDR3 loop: CASRAGQAPQGYGYTF. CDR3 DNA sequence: TGTGCCAGCAGAGCAGGTCAGGCCCCACAGGGGTATGGCTACACCTTC.

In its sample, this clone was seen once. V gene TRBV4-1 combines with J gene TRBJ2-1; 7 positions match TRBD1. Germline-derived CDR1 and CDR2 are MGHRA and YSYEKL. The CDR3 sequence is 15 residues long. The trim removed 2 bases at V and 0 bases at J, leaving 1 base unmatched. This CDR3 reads CASSQRQGSYNEQFF. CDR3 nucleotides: TGCGCCAGCAGCCAAAGACAGGGCTCCTACAATGAGCAGTTCTTC.

The chain's CDR3 is CASRTSPGTGAGYTF. CDR3 bases: TGTGCCAGCAGAACCAGTCCCGGGACAGGGGCCGGCTACACCTTC. V is TRBV7-2 and J is TRBJ1-2; 10 bases agree with TRBD1. Germline-derived CDR1 and CDR2 are SGHTA and FQGNSA. Trimming at V came to 6 bases and at J to 8 bases, leaving 12 bases not matched to a gene. This CDR3 comprises 15 residues.

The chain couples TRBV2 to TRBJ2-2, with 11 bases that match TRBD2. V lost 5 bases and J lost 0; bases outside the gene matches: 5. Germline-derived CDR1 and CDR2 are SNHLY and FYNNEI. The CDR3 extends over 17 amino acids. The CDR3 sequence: CASSSLAGGPNTGELFF. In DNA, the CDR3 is TGTGCCAGCAGTTCGTTAGCGGGAGGGCCGAACACCGGGGAGCTGTTTTTT.

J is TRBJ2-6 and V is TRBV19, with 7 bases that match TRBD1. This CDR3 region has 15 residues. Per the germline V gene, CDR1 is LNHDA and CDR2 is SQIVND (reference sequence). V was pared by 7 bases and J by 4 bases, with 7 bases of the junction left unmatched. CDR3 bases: TGTGCCAGTACCCCAAGGGGGCTAGGGGCCAACGTCCTGACTTTC. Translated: CASTPRGLGANVLTF.

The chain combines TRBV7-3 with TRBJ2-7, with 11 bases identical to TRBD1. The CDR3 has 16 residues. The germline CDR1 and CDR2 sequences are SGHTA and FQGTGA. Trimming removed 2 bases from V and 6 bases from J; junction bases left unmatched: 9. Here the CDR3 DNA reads TGTGCCAGCAGCTTAGTTCCGGGACAGGGGGTCAGCGAGCAGTACTTC. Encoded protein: CASSLVPGQGVSEQYF.

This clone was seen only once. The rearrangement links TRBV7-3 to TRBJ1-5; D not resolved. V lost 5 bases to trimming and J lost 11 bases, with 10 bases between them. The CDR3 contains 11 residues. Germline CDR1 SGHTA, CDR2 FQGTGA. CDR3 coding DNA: TGTGCCAGCAGCGCTGACCGGTCCCAGCATTTT. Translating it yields CASSADRSQHF.

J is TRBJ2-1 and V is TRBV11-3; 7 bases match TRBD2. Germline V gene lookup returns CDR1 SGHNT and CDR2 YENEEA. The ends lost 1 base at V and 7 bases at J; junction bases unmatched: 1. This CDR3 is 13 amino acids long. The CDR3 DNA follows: TGTGCCAGCAGCTTAGGACTAGCAAATGAGCAGTTCTTC. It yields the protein CASSLGLANEQFF.

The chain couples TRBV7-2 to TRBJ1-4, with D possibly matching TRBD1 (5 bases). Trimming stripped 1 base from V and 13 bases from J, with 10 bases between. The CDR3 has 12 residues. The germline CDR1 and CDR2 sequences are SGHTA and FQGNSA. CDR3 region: CASSLERGGLFF. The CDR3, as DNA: TGTGCCAGCAGCTTAGAGAGGGGAGGACTGTTTTTT.

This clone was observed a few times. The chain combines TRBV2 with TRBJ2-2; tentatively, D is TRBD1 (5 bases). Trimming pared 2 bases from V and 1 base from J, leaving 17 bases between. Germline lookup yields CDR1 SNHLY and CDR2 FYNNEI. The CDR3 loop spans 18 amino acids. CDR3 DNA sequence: TGTGCCAGCAGTGAACCCCAGGGCGAAAAGAGGAACACCGGGGAGCTGTTTTTT. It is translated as CASSEPQGEKRNTGELFF.

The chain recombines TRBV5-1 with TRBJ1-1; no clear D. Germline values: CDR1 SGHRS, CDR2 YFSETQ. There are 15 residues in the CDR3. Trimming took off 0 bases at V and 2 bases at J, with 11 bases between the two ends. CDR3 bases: TGCGCCAGCAGCTTGGCTCCAGGCATCAACACTGAAGCTTTCTTT. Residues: CASSLAPGINTEAFF. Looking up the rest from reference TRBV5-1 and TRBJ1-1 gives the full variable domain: KAGVTQTPRYLIKTRGQQVTLSCSPISGHRSVSWYQQTPGQGLQFLFEYFSETQRNKGNFPGRFSGRQFSNSRSEMNVSTLELGDSALYLCASSLAPGINTEAFFGQGTRLTVV.

CDR3 region: CASSTLQGHEQYF. CDR3 coding DNA: TGTGCCAGCAGTACACTACAGGGGCACGAGCAGTACTTC. The chain combines TRBV6-6 with TRBJ2-7; 7 nucleotides line up with TRBD1. CDR3 size: 13 residues. V gave up 5 bases and J gave up 5 bases; unmatched junction bases: 6. Germline CDR1 reads MNHNY; CDR2 reads SVGAGI (reference sequence).

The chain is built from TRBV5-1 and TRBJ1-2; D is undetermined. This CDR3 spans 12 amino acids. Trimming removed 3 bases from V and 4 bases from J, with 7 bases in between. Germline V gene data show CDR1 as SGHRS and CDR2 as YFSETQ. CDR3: CASSSGTYGYTF. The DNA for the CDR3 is TGCGCCAGCAGCTCGGGAACCTATGGCTACACCTTC. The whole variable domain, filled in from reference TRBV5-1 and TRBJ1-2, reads KAGVTQTPRYLIKTRGQQVTLSCSPISGHRSVSWYQQTPGQGLQFLFEYFSETQRNKGNFPGRFSGRQFSNSRSEMNVSTLELGDSALYLCASSSGTYGYTFGSGTRLTVV.

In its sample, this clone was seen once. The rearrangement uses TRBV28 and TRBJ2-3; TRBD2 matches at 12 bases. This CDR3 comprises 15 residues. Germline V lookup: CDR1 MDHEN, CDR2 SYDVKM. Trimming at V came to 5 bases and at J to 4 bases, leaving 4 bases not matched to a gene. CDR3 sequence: CASSRLAGVADTQYF. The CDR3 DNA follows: TGTGCCAGCAGTCGACTAGCGGGAGTCGCAGATACGCAGTATTTT.

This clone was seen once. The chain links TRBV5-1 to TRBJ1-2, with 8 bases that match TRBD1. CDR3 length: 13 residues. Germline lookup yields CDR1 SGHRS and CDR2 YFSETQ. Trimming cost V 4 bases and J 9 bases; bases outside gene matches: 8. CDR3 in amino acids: CASSETGDRSYTF. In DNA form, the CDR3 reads TGCGCCAGCAGCGAGACAGGGGACCGGAGCTACACCTTC.

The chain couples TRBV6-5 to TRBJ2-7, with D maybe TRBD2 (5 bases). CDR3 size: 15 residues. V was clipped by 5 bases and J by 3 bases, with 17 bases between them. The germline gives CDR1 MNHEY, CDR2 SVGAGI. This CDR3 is CASSIDGTTSYEQYF. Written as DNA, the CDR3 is TGTGCCAGCAGTATAGACGGTACTACTAGCTACGAGCAGTACTTC.

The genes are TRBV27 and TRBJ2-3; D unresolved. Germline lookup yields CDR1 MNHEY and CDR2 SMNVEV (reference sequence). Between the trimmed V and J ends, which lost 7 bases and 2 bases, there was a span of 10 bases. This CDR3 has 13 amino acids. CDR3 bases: TGTGCCAGCAACCGCTTAAACACAGATACGCAGTATTTT. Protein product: CASNRLNTDTQYF.

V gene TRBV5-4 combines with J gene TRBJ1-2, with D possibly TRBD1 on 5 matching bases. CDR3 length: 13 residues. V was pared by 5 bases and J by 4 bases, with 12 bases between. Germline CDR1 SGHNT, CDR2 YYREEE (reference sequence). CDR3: CASSPGHRYGYTF. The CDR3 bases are TGTGCCAGCAGTCCTGGACACCGCTATGGCTACACCTTC.

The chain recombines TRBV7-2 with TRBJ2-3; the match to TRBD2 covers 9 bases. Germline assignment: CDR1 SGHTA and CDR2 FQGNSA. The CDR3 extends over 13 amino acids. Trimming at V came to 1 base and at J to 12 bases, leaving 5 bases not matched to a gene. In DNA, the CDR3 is TGTGCCAGCAGCTTAGGGCCTAGCGGGGTCCAGTATTTT. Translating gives CASSLGPSGVQYF.

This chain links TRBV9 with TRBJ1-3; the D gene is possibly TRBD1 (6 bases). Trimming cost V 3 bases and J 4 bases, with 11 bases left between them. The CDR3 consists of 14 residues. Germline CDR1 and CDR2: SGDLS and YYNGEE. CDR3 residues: CASSGGGIGNTIYF. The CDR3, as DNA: TGTGCCAGCAGCGGAGGGGGGATAGGAAACACCATATATTTT.

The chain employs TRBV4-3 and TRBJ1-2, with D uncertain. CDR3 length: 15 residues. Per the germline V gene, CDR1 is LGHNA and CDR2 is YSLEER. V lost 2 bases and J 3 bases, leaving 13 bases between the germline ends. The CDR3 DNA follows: TGCGCCAGCAGCCAAACCTCGACACTCGACTATGGCTACACCTTC. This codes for CASSQTSTLDYGYTF.

Written as DNA, the CDR3 is TGTGCCAGCAGCATGACAGGACCCTACGAGCAGTACTTC. This gives the protein CASSMTGPYEQYF. The J gene is TRBJ2-7, the V gene TRBV7-9, with D possibly TRBD1 on 6 matching bases. Germline assignment: CDR1 SEHNR and CDR2 FQNEAQ (reference sequence). V lost 5 bases to trimming and J lost 2 bases, with 10 bases between them. The CDR3 has 13 residues.

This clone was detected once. The chain's CDR3 is CASSQDPSGSYGETQYF. As DNA, the CDR3 is TGCGCCAGCAGCCAAGATCCTAGCGGGAGTTACGGAGAGACCCAGTACTTC. The chain joins TRBV4-1 to TRBJ2-5; 10 positions agree with TRBD2. Trimming cost V 0 bases and J 4 bases; bases outside gene matches: 8. Germline V gene sequence: CDR1 MGHRA, CDR2 YSYEKL. The CDR3 totals 17 residues.

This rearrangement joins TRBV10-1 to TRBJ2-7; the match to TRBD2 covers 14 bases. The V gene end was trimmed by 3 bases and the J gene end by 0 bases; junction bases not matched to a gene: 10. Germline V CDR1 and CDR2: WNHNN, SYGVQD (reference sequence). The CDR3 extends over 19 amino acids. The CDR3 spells CASSEDGLAGGISSYEQYF. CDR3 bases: TGCGCCAGCAGTGAAGATGGACTAGCGGGAGGTATTAGCTCCTACGAGCAGTACTTC.

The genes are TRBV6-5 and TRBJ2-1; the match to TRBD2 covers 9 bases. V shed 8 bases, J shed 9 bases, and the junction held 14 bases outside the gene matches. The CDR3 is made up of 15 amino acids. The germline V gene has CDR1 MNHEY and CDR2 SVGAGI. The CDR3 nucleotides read TGTGCCAGCTCCCGGACGCGGGAGGGTTCGAGTGAGCAGTTCTTC. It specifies CASSRTREGSSEQFF.

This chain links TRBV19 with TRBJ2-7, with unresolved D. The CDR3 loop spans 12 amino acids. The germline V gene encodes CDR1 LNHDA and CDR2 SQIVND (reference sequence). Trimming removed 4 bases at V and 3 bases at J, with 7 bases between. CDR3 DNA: TGTGCCAGTAGTAATCTAGGCTACGAGCAGTACTTC. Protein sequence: CASSNLGYEQYF.